Following are 32 T cell receptor beta chains from one sample sequenced in a study of T cells in Graves' hyperthyroidism and ophthalmopathy. Template material for amplifying TCR beta CDR3 regions consisted of RNA transcripts. The HTBI primer set was used in a first-round RT-PCR of the TCR CDR3. TCRdb processed the multiplex PCR reads anew with MiXCR; each CDR3 protein has one entry. Found here are approximately 600,000 distinct CDR3 sequences, 15% to 20% of them singletons; the top ten hold over 3.5%. The sample was blood. Every receptor here comes from a woman aged 25-40 years with Graves' hyperthyroidism.

The chain recombines TRBV9 with TRBJ2-7; D might be TRBD1 (5 bases). The germline gives CDR1 SGDLS, CDR2 YYNGEE. V was cut by 3 bases and J by 3 bases, with 13 bases left in between. The CDR3 has 14 amino acids. In DNA, the CDR3 is TGTGCCAGCAGCGCCTATGGGGCAAACTACGAGCAGTACTTC. Encoded protein: CASSAYGANYEQYF.

This clonotype was counted at least ten times. This chain links TRBV6-5 with TRBJ2-7; D remains ambiguous. V was trimmed by 0 bases and J by 6 bases, leaving 12 bases between them. Germline assignment: CDR1 MNHEY and CDR2 SVGAGI. The CDR3 has 14 amino acids. The CDR3 region is CASSYSPSPGEQYF. For the CDR3, the DNA is TGTGCCAGCAGTTACTCCCCCTCCCCCGGCGAGCAGTACTTC.

This clonotype was picked up many times. The V call is TRBV11-2, the J call TRBJ2-5; maybe TRBD2 (5 bases). V was trimmed by 3 bases and J by 10 bases, leaving 9 bases between them. This CDR3 region has 11 residues. The germline V gene encodes CDR1 SGHAT and CDR2 FQNNGV. CDR3 in DNA: TGTGCCAGCAGCTTTCCTGGACTCCAGTACTTC. It specifies CASSFPGLQYF.

This clonotype has a count of ten or more. The rearrangement links TRBV28 to TRBJ2-7; TRBD1 might be the D (6 bases). Germline lookup yields CDR1 MDHEN and CDR2 SYDVKM. The CDR3 is 15 residues long. V was pared by 10 bases and J by 0 bases, with 19 bases between. The CDR3 DNA reads as TGTGCCACCCGGGGTTGGGGGCAGGGCTCCTACGAGCAGTACTTC. This encodes CATRGWGQGSYEQYF.

This clonotype was picked up a small number of times. This may stem from a read error, because a much larger clone lies one nucleotide away. The rearrangement joins TRBV3-1 to TRBJ2-5, with TRBD1 matching over 8 bases. Germline V gene data show CDR1 as LGHDT and CDR2 as YNNKEL (reference sequence). The CDR3 has 14 amino acids. The chain's CDR3 is CVSSQEPTQGARYF. The CDR3, as DNA: TGTGTCAGCAGCCAAGAGCCTACCCAGGGGGCGCGATACTTC.

This chain connects TRBV6-2 or TRBV6-3 to TRBJ1-5; a possible D gene is TRBD1 (6 bases). Looked up from germline, CDR1 is MNHEY and CDR2 is SVGEGT. CDR3 size: 22 residues. Deletions cut 1 base from V and 3 bases from J, with 31 bases between. The CDR3 loop reads CASSYYNPKPSPGRGFNQPQHF. The CDR3 DNA sequence: TGTGCCAGCAGTTACTACAACCCCAAGCCAAGTCCAGGGAGGGGGTTCAATCAGCCCCAGCATTTT.

This clonotype turned up a few times. The chain uses TRBV9 and TRBJ1-1; a possible D gene is TRBD1 (5 bases). V lost 3 bases to trimming and J lost 11 bases, with 17 bases between them. There are 13 residues in the CDR3. Germline CDR1 SGDLS, CDR2 YYNGEE. CDR3 DNA sequence: TGTGCCAGCAGCGGAGGAGTGGACATAGGGGCTTTCTTT. Its protein product is CASSGGVDIGAFF.

This clonotype was seen ten or more times. This rearrangement joins TRBV11-2 to TRBJ2-1, with TRBD2 matching 9 bases. CDR3 size: 15 residues. CDR1 SGHAT and CDR2 FQNNGV come from the germline V gene. V was clipped by 5 bases and J by 0 bases; unmatched bases: 2. The CDR3 spells CASSHSGSSYNEQFF. CDR3 DNA sequence: TGTGCCAGCAGCCATAGCGGGAGCTCCTACAATGAGCAGTTCTTC.

In its sample, this clonotype was seen many times. The chain uses TRBV13 and TRBJ2-2; TRBD2 matches 8 bases. This CDR3 has 16 residues. Trimming removed 1 base from V and 4 bases from J; junction bases left unmatched: 5. Germline V gene lookup returns CDR1 PRHDT and CDR2 FYEKMQ (reference sequence). CDR3 bases: TGTGCCAGCAGCTTAGACTTAGCGGGAATCACCGGGGAGCTGTTTTTT. Amino acids: CASSLDLAGITGELFF.

This clonotype came up many times. The chain is built from TRBV7-6 and TRBJ2-7; 8 bases line up with TRBD2. The V and J ends lost 6 bases and 1 base, in that order; junction bases with no gene match: 8. This CDR3 contains 15 residues. Germline CDR1 and CDR2: SGHVS and FNYEAQ. The CDR3 spells CASSLGAGVSYEQYF. CDR3 bases: TGTGCCAGCAGTTTGGGAGCGGGAGTTTCCTACGAGCAGTACTTC.

The V gene is TRBV12-3 or TRBV12-4, the J gene TRBJ1-5, with unresolved D. V lost 4 bases and J lost 7, with 11 bases in between. This CDR3 has 13 amino acids. In nucleotides, the CDR3 is TGTGCCAGCAGTTACTCCCGTCTCCAGCCCCAGCATTTT. Its translation: CASSYSRLQPQHF.

This chain connects TRBV3-1 to TRBJ1-6; D not certain. Germline loops: CDR1 LGHDT, CDR2 YNNKEL (reference sequence). V gave up 3 bases and J gave up 14 bases, with 8 bases separating them. CDR3 size: 11 residues. The DNA for the CDR3 is TGTGCCAGCAGCCAGGGAATGGCCCTCCACTTT. This translates into CASSQGMALHF.

This clonotype was seen repeatedly, ten times or more. This chain links TRBV11-2 with TRBJ2-3; D is unclear. Germline values: CDR1 SGHAT, CDR2 FQNNGV. V lost 7 bases and J 2 bases, leaving 13 bases between the germline ends. The CDR3 is 14 residues long. The CDR3: CASTHLVATDTQYF. The CDR3 DNA follows: TGTGCCAGCACCCACCTGGTTGCCACAGATACGCAGTATTTT. The full variable domain, completed using reference TRBV11-2 and TRBJ2-3, is EAGVAQSPRYKIIEKRQSVAFWCNPISGHATLYWYQQILGQGPKLLIQFQNNGVVDDSQLPKDRFSAERLKGVDSTLKIQPAKLEDSAVYLCASTHLVATDTQYFGPGTRLTVL.

The V call is TRBV24-1, the J call TRBJ1-2; D may be TRBD1 (5 bases). V lost 3 bases to trimming and J lost 4 bases, with 8 bases between them. Germline CDR1 and CDR2: KGHDR and SFDVKD. This CDR3 contains 13 residues. CDR3 sequence reads: CATSDRRGYGYTF. The CDR3 coding sequence is TGTGCCACCAGTGATCGGAGGGGCTATGGCTACACCTTC.

This sequence joins TRBV3-1 and TRBJ2-3; D call uncertain. V was trimmed by 3 bases and J by 12 bases, leaving 16 bases between them. This CDR3 region has 13 residues. The germline V gene encodes CDR1 LGHDT and CDR2 YNNKEL (reference sequence). In DNA form, the CDR3 reads TGTGCCAGCAGCCAGGACCGAAAGGTTAACCAGTATTTT. Residues: CASSQDRKVNQYF.

This clonotype was counted at least ten times. The chain uses TRBV29-1 and TRBJ1-2, with TRBD1 identical over 9 bases. The CDR3 length is 14 residues. Trimming took 1 base from V and 2 from J; bases not matched to a gene: 2. CDR1 SQVTM and CDR2 ANQGSEA come from the germline V gene. CDR3 sequence reads: CSVEGQGGNYGYTF. DNA of the CDR3: TGCAGCGTTGAAGGACAGGGGGGGAACTATGGCTACACCTTC.

V gene TRBV5-6 combines with J gene TRBJ1-5; 7 bases map to TRBD1. With V trimmed by 4 bases and J by 2 bases, 9 bases remained unmatched. CDR1 is SGHDT, CDR2 YYEEEE, per germline. This CDR3 has 16 residues. The chain's CDR3 is CASSRSNRGGNQPQHF. The CDR3 bases are TGTGCCAGCAGCCGATCGAACAGGGGAGGCAATCAGCCCCAGCATTTT.

This clonotype was found many times. DNA of the CDR3: TGTGCCAGCAGCTTGGCTGGGATGAAAGCTTTCTTT. It translates to CASSLAGMKAFF. The chain recombines TRBV5-6 with TRBJ1-1, with D uncertain. The length of the CDR3 is 12 residues. Germline-derived CDR1 and CDR2 are SGHDT and YYEEEE. V was clipped by 0 bases and J by 9 bases, with 9 bases between them.

This chain uses TRBV24-1 with TRBJ1-2; a possible D gene is TRBD1 (5 bases). The CDR3 extends over 12 amino acids. The V and J ends lost 5 bases and 7 bases respectively, with 10 bases between them. The V gene's germline CDR1 is KGHDR and CDR2 SFDVKD. CDR3 coding DNA: TGTGCCACCAGTGGGCAGGGCTCTGGCTACACCTTC. It is translated as CATSGQGSGYTF.

This clonotype showed up just a few times. The chain couples TRBV18 to TRBJ2-2; D tentatively reads TRBD1 or TRBD2 (5 bases each). Germline V lookup: CDR1 KGHSH, CDR2 LQKENI. The length of the CDR3 is 16 residues. Between the trimmed V and J ends, which lost 4 bases and 1 base, there was a span of 13 bases. This CDR3 reads CASSQRDGKNTGELFF. CDR3 in DNA: TGTGCCAGCTCACAAAGGGACGGCAAGAACACCGGGGAGCTGTTTTTT.

The genes are TRBV9 and TRBJ2-2; the D is unclear. The CDR3 contains 14 residues. The V and J ends lost 1 base and 1 base respectively, with 5 bases between them. Germline V CDR1 and CDR2: SGDLS, YYNGEE. CDR3 in amino acids: CASSVSENTGELFF. CDR3 nucleotides: TGTGCCAGCAGCGTAAGCGAGAACACCGGGGAGCTGTTTTTT.

The chain links TRBV20-1 to TRBJ1-5; 7 positions agree with TRBD1. V gave up 2 bases and J gave up 5 bases; unmatched junction bases: 18. CDR3 size: 18 residues. Per germline, CDR1 DFQATT and CDR2 SNEGSKA (reference sequence). In DNA, the CDR3 is TGCAGTGCTAGATTTCCGGGGCCTCTTAGACAGGGTTATCAGCCCCAGCATTTT. This sequence encodes CSARFPGPLRQGYQPQHF.

With regard to this clonotype: A read error may explain this, as a much larger clone is one base away. V usage is TRBV4-2 and J usage is TRBJ2-1, with D maybe TRBD2 (5 bases). The V end was cut by 4 bases, the J end by 0 bases, with 10 bases between. The germline gives CDR1 LGHNA, CDR2 YNFKEQ. The CDR3 consists of 15 residues. DNA for the CDR3: TGTGCCAGCAGCCGAGAAAGCGGCTCCTACAATGAGCAGTTCTTC. Protein: CASSRESGSYNEQFF.

This clonotype has a count of ten or more. The chain has TRBV6-1 and TRBJ2-7; TRBD1 matches 8 bases. Losses at the gene ends were 7 bases for V and 3 bases for J; bases not matched to a gene: 11. Per germline, CDR1 MNHNS and CDR2 SASEGT. This CDR3 spans 15 amino acids. The CDR3: CASINLGQGLYEQYF. The CDR3 nucleotides are TGTGCCAGCATAAATTTAGGACAGGGACTCTACGAGCAGTACTTC.

This clonotype was seen a handful of times. The chain uses TRBV28 and TRBJ2-4, with 7 bases identical to TRBD1. Germline CDR1 reads MDHEN; CDR2 reads SYDVKM. V lost 7 bases, J lost 7 bases, and 13 bases stayed unmatched. This CDR3 contains 15 residues. The DNA for the CDR3 is TGTGCCAGCACCAGGGGGTCGGGTTTGGGGAACATTCAGTACTTC. Encoded protein: CASTRGSGLGNIQYF. Complete variable domain (other parts from reference TRBV28 and TRBJ2-4): DVKVTQSSRYLVKRTGEKVFLECVQDMDHENMFWYRQDPGLGLRLIYFSYDVKMKEKGDIPEGYSVSREKKERFSLILESASTNQTSMYLCASTRGSGLGNIQYFGAGTRLSVL.

The table lists this clonotype with a few counts. The chain uses TRBV7-3 and TRBJ2-3; TRBD1 might be the D (5 bases). The CDR3 length is 18 residues. The V and J ends lost 6 bases and 5 bases respectively, with 27 bases between them. Germline assignment: CDR1 SGHTA and CDR2 FQGTGA. The CDR3 DNA is TGTGCCAGCAGAAGGGTGGGGCGAACGGAGTTGGCAGGAGATACGCAGTATTTT. Amino acid sequence: CASRRVGRTELAGDTQYF. Combining the CDR3 with reference TRBV7-3 and TRBJ2-3 gives the whole variable domain GAGVSQTPSNKVTEKGKYVELRCDPISGHTALYWYRQSLGQGPEFLIYFQGTGAADDSGLPNDRFFAVRPEGSVSTLKIQRTERGDSAVYLCASRRVGRTELAGDTQYFGPGTRLTVL.

V and J are TRBV11-3 and TRBJ2-3; D perhaps matches TRBD2 (5 bases). Germline V lookup: CDR1 SGHNT, CDR2 YENEEA. The CDR3 has 14 residues. V was trimmed by 5 bases and J by 2 bases, leaving 11 bases between them. The DNA for the CDR3 is TGTGCCAGCAGCCTCGGACGGGACACAGATACGCAGTATTTT. Its translation: CASSLGRDTDTQYF.

With regard to this clonotype: A much larger clone differs from this one at a single base, so this may be a read error. The genes are TRBV28 and TRBJ1-4, with 8 nucleotides matching TRBD1. V trimming: 5 bases; J trimming: 9 bases; junction bases outside the gene matches: 5. CDR3 size: 13 residues. Germline V gene lookup returns CDR1 MDHEN and CDR2 SYDVKM. CDR3 bases: TGTGCCAGCAGTCAGACAGGGGATAAAAAACTGTTTTTT. It encodes CASSQTGDKKLFF.

This clonotype was counted between two and nine times. The chain uses TRBV29-1 and TRBJ2-4, with 7 bases matching TRBD1. Germline V CDR1 and CDR2: SQVTM, ANQGSEA. The CDR3 length is 16 residues. V shed 7 bases, J shed 1 base, and the junction held 13 bases outside the gene matches. CDR3 protein: CSAHSTGDGAKNIQYF. CDR3 bases: TGCAGCGCTCACAGCACAGGGGACGGGGCCAAAAACATTCAGTACTTC.

This clonotype was recorded many times. The chain recombines TRBV7-9 with TRBJ2-1; 8 bases align to TRBD1. With V trimmed by 4 bases and J by 8 bases, 1 base remained unmatched. Germline V lookup: CDR1 SEHNR, CDR2 FQNEAQ (reference sequence). The CDR3 extends over 12 amino acids. In DNA, the CDR3 is TGTGCCAGCAGCTGGACAGGGTATGAGCAGTTCTTC. As protein: CASSWTGYEQFF.

The rearrangement uses TRBV28 and TRBJ2-5; 9 bases match TRBD1. The ends lost 2 bases at V and 5 bases at J; junction bases unmatched: 9. The CDR3 is 16 residues long. The germline CDR1 and CDR2 sequences are MDHEN and SYDVKM. CDR3 sequence (DNA): TGTGCCAGCAGTTTAAGGGACGGACAGGGGAGGGAGACCCAGTACTTC. It specifies CASSLRDGQGRETQYF. The full variable domain, rest sourced from reference TRBV28 and TRBJ2-5, is DVKVTQSSRYLVKRTGEKVFLECVQDMDHENMFWYRQDPGLGLRLIYFSYDVKMKEKGDIPEGYSVSREKKERFSLILESASTNQTSMYLCASSLRDGQGRETQYFGPGTRLLVL.

V usage is TRBV20-1 and J usage is TRBJ1-4; D is perhaps TRBD1 (5 bases). Germline loops: CDR1 DFQATT, CDR2 SNEGSKA (reference sequence). CDR3 length: 16 amino acids. Trimming pared 3 bases from V and 0 bases from J, leaving 14 bases between. The CDR3 is CSARIGTAATNEKLFF. CDR3 DNA sequence: TGCAGTGCTAGGATCGGGACCGCTGCAACTAATGAAAAACTGTTTTTT.